This T cell receptor (beta chain) is drawn from a study of cytomegalovirus exposure and HLA in healthy donors (TCRdb year 2017). Regarding the study in general: An earlier analysis of roughly 630 of the donors reported 250 to 300 Gb of sequence data and some 100 million unique TCR beta sequences from about 179 million T cells. All discovery cohort repertoires had been generated using a single sequencing platform. Genome-wide SNP genotypes for about 55% of the roughly 670 donors were used in a later genetic analysis, which treated that subset as a discovery cohort. Both class I and class II loci were covered by HLA typing, at four-digit resolution. An early release that covered 500 to 800 HLA-typed donors contained around 330 gigabases of sequencing data and tens of millions of unique TCR sequences. In addition to the first cohort of 500 to 850 subjects, a separate validation cohort of approximately 110 different subjects was used. Roughly five DR-DQ haplotypes were treated as single units for association and clustering because of strong linkage in the cohort. Donor age, sex, ethnicity and CMV serostatus were collected together with the repertoire data. Typing coverage varied by locus: roughly 620-640 donors for A, B, C, DRB1 and DQB1; about 520 for DQA1; more than 600 for DPA1; about 450 for DPB1. Among the roughly 380 genotyped donors, more than 70% belonged to the genetic ancestry cluster associated with self-reported Caucasian donors. Using immunosequencing, the study profiled T cell repertoires from 640 or so subjects and related those repertoires to cytomegalovirus serostatus. The study aimed to test whether signatures of past pathogen exposure could be identified by cataloging public T cell receptors. Among a few hundred genotyped donors of the cohort, an average of 235,054 unique TCR beta nucleotide sequences were sequenced per donor, roughly 20% of them non-productive. To predict cytomegalovirus infection status, the study brought together high-throughput TCR immunosequencing, statistical association of individual TCRs with disease status, and machine learning. Rather than drawing on any new phenotypic data, the later analysis identified candidate immune exposures from TCR beta sequences and the way those sequences occurred across donors. To decide whether each TCR beta V gene segment behaved as functional or pseudogenic, an earlier analysis of some 570 of the donors relied on high-throughput TCR beta sequencing. A later analysis re-analyzed previously published TCR beta repertoires from hundreds of donors and added high-resolution HLA genotyping to study TCR occurrence patterns.

The library was obtained by the immunoSEQ multiplex PCR assay. A mixture of 60 forward primers for TCR Vbeta segments and 13 reverse primers for TCR Jbeta segments was used in the multiplex PCR. A multiplex PCR assay on genomic DNA amplified the CDR3 region of rearranged TCR beta genes. The Illumina HiSeq System was used to sequence the amplified TCR beta libraries as 87-base-pair reads. As for how the authors treated the data: Across the roughly 700 repertoires, a later analysis counted 60 million to 90 million unique TCR beta chains, roughly 11 million of which were shared by at least two donors. To remove PCR and sequencing errors, raw reads were error-corrected and collapsed into unique sequences using a nearest-neighbor algorithm that merged closely related sequences. CDR3 sequences were aligned to IMGT reference sequences to assign V, D and J gene segments. For a sequence to be retained, a match of at least six nucleotides to both a V gene segment and a J gene segment was required. A rearrangement was called productive if the CDR3 had no stop codons and remained in frame with V and J, and every other rearrangement was called non-productive. Following IMGT convention, CDR3 was defined as the stretch from the second conserved V-encoded cysteine to the conserved J-encoded phenylalanine. Sequences without an unambiguous match to a single V gene segment were excluded from the earlier analysis of 587 of the donors. An earlier analysis of approximately 590 of the donors classified V segments as functional when productive rearrangements were above 56.7% and as segregating when the standard deviation between donors was above 5%. A statistical classification framework was developed to diagnose cytomegalovirus status using the catalog of TCR beta chain sequences. In a later analysis, TCR nucleotide sequences were compared against IMGT/GENE-DB human TR gene sequences so that V and J genes could be assigned. In a later analysis, CDR3 sequences and most-parsimonious VDJ recombination scenarios were assigned using the TCRdist pipeline. In a later analysis, each TCR beta chain was defined by its CDR3 amino acid sequence together with its V-gene family, and reads lacking a unique V-gene family were excluded. A later analysis removed 592 highly shared, low-generation-probability nucleotide sequences to deal with suspected cross-contamination and a sequencing artifact. A later analysis calculated a clonal expansion index for each public chain from normalized within-repertoire ranks of inferred template counts. A later analysis computed generation probabilities with a VDJ recombination model fitted to out-of-frame rearrangements, and checked the results against IGoR. A later analysis scored TCR-TCR, TCR-HLA and TCR-CMV co-occurrence with hypergeometric tests, applying a repertoire-size bias correction to TCR pairs. A later analysis estimated false discovery rates by permuting HLA or CMV assignments 20 times. In a later analysis, co-occurring TCRs were grouped with DBSCAN, and TCRdist sequence similarity was added when clustering was performed within HLA-allele-positive subsets. Repertoires with fewer than 30,000 or more than 120,000 public chains were left out of co-occurrence clustering, as were five repertoires with anomalous nucleotide sharing. TCRdb carries this immuneACCESS record with in-frame sequences only. Its versions omit some clonotypes, under half of them owing to an unresolved V gene in the studies checked, with the rest unexplained. D and trimming were read from the DNA, whereas the V and J calls and clone size are those reported in that table. The sample data list about 130,000 clones, and 77% of these were observed just once. The ten largest clonotypes hold approximately 4% of the sample.

The germline V gene encodes CDR1 SGHRS and CDR2 YFSETQ. V and J are truncated by 2 bases and 0 bases respectively, leaving an intervening sequence of 8 bases. Counted from cysteine to phenylalanine, this CDR3 has 15 amino acids. Only the CDR3 portion is preserved as DNA: 45 bases, with reading frame beginning at the first base. The research as a whole found: According to a later analysis, TCR association rates differed among HLA loci, with DRB1 alleles showing the most associated TCRs and HLA-C alleles showing the fewest. A later analysis found that HLA-associated TCR beta chains were more clonally expanded and had lower generation probabilities than equally common non-associated chains. In a later analysis, several top co-occurrence clusters were reported to appear linked to parvovirus B19, influenza, CMV and Epstein-Barr virus. In a later analysis, over 15,000 TCR beta sequences were associated with specific HLA alleles at a false discovery rate of 0.05. According to the authors, the approach could potentially be generalized to other disease states and immunological phenotypes. An earlier analysis of several hundred of the donors showed that most TCR beta V segments appeared in productive rearrangements either about 90% or about 30% of the time, which broadly matched IMGT annotations. CMV serostatus was the only immune exposure information available for the cohort. In vitro tests confirmed that a few of the cytomegalovirus-associated TCR beta chains recognize cytomegalovirus antigens. Some IMGT-functional V segments, including TRBV6-2 and TRBV6-3, could not be distinguished by the 87-base-pair reads and were therefore excluded. A cluster of highly shared sequence variants was judged likely to represent a technical artifact of the sequencing pipeline. Only TCR beta chains were sequenced in this cohort, and the absence of alpha or paired-chain data limited detectable features. The classifier was reported to diagnose cytomegalovirus status with high specificity and sensitivity in both the original and validation cohorts. The study gave a list of 150 to 200 TCR beta chains associated with cytomegalovirus. Roughly 15 rarely observed V segments, including chromosome 9 orphons, were excluded from the earlier analysis of several hundred of the donors because counts were too low. Roughly uniform sequencing depth across donors was assumed in presence/absence analyses, although this assumption may not hold. When HLA alleles, especially DR and DQ, strongly co-occurred, TCR associations were difficult to assign to individual alleles. A further reported finding was that TCR beta sequences accurately predicted the HLA-A and HLA-B alleles for most subjects in the first cohort. A later analysis found that most CMV-associated TCR beta chains appeared HLA-restricted, with HLA associations seemingly driven largely by CMV exposure. According to a later genetic analysis, donors in an Asian-associated ancestry cluster had fewer N-insertions in productive TCRs than the approximately 610-donor mean. Most TCR sequences were seen in very few donors, while some public TCRs were found in many individuals. HLA typing was unavailable for some donors at each locus, so association tests used only the typed subset. An association between a missense DCLRE1C variant and V-gene and J-gene trimming of TCR beta chains was found in a later genetic analysis and replicated in an independent cohort. Linkage disequilibrium might explain the correlated functional status among segregating V segments, but an unknown experimental factor could not be excluded.

The cohort consisted of approximately 670 healthy bone marrow donors. All cohort members were sampled while nominally healthy, although unrecorded immune exposures were likely present. The donor tested CMV seronegative and was one of the 352 seronegative cohort members. A peripheral blood sample was collected from each donor, and TCR beta sequencing was performed on peripheral blood mononuclear cells. The Qiagen DNeasy Blood Extraction Kit was used to extract genomic DNA from the blood cell samples. About this clone itself: Its binding antigen is unknown. Qualities for individual bases were not recorded, and no much larger clone is one base off.

The receptor was derived from a male donor in good health and CMV-seronegative. Sequenced material: PBMCs. The rearranged segments are TRBV5-1 and TRBJ2-2; TRBD1 is a possible D gene, resting on 6 matching bases. The CDR3 region: CASSLGTTNTGELFF. The nucleotide sequence is TGCGCCAGCAGCTTAGGGACAACGAACACCGGGGAGCTGTTTTTT.